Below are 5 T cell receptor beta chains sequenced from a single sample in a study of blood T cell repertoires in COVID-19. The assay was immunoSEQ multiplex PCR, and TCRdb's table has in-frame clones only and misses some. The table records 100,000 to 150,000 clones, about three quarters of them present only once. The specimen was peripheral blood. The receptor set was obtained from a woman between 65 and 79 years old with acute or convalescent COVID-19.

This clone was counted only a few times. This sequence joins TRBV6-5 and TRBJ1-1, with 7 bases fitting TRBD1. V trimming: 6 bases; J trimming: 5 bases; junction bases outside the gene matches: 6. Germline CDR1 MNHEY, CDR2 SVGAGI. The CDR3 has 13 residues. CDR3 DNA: TGTGCCAGCAGACATCACAGGGGTACTGAAGCTTTCTTT. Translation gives CASRHHRGTEAFF.

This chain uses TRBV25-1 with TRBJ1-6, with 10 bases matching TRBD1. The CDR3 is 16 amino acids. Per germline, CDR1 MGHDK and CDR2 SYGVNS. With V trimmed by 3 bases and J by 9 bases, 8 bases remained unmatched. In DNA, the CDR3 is TGTGCCAGCAGTGACCCCCGACAGGGGGCTAGTTCACCCCTCCACTTT. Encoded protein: CASSDPRQGASSPLHF.

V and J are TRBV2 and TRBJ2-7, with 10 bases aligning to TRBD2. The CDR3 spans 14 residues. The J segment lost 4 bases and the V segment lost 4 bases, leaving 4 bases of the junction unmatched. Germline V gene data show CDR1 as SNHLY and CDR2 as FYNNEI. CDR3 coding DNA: TGTGCCAGCAGTGTTTCTAGCGGGAGTTACGAGCAGTACTTC. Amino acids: CASSVSSGSYEQYF.

CDR3 nucleotide sequence: TGTGCCACCAGGGGAGGGTTCTATGGCTACACCTTC. Translated, it gives CATRGGFYGYTF. The rearrangement uses TRBV15 and TRBJ1-2; no clear D. Deletions cut 6 bases from V and 4 bases from J, with 9 bases between. The CDR3 extends over 12 amino acids. The germline V gene encodes CDR1 LNHNV and CDR2 YYDKDF (reference sequence).

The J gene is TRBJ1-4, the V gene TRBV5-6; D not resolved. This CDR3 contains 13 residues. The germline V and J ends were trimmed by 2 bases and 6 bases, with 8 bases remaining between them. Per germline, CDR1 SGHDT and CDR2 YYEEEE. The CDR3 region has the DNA TGTGCCAGCAGCTTTTCTCCGGATGAAAAACTGTTTTTT. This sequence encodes CASSFSPDEKLFF.